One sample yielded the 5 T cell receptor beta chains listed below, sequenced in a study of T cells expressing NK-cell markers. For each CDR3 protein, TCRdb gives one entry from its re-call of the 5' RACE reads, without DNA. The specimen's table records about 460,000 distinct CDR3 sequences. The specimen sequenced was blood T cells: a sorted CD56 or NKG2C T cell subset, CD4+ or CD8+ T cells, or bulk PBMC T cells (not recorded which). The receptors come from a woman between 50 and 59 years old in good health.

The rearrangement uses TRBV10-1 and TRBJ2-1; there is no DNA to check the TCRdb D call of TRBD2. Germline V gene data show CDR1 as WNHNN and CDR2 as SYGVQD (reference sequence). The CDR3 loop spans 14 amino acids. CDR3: CASSWTSGSGEQFF.

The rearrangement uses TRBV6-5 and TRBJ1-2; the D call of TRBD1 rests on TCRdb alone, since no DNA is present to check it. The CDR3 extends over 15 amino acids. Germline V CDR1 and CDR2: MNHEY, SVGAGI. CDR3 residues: CASSYTGQPWYGYTF.

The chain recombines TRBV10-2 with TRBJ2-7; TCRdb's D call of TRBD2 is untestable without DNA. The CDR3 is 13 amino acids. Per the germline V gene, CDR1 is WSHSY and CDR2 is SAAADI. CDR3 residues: CASSRGIDYEQYF.

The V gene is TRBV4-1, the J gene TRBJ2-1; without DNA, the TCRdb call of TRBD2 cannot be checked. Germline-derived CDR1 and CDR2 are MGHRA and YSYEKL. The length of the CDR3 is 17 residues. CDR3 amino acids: CASSQPTMAGRYNEQFF.

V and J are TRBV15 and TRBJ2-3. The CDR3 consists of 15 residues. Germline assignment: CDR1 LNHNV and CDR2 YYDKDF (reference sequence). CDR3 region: CATSRDYETTDTQYF.